These 7 T cell receptor beta chains share one sample of origin, sequenced in a study of CD8+ T cells in alopecia areata. The treatment was: oral pan-JAK inhibitor, 5-10 mg twice daily. RNA was extracted and reverse transcribed into cDNA as the sequencing template. The assay was immunoSEQ multiplex PCR, and TCRdb's table has in-frame clones only and misses some. The sample lists around 160,000 clones; 50% to 65% were seen once. The sample consisted of CD4+ T cells sorted from blood, taken at week 24, from a patient treated with tofacitinib. The origin of the receptors is a human donor with alopecia areata.

This chain connects TRBV11-2 to TRBJ2-5; the D gene is possibly TRBD2 (6 bases). Trimming shortened V by 5 bases and J by 7 bases, and 11 bases separated the two germline ends. This CDR3 has 12 amino acids. Germline lookup yields CDR1 SGHAT and CDR2 FQNNGV. This chain's CDR3 is CASSGGAGTQYF. CDR3 DNA sequence: TGTGCCAGCAGCGGCGGGGCCGGGACCCAGTACTTC.

In its sample, this clone was seen a few times. The DNA for the CDR3 is TGTGCCACGACTAGCGGGCGATCCTACGAGCAGTACTTC. This encodes CATTSGRSYEQYF. This rearrangement joins TRBV10-3 to TRBJ2-7, with 10 bases fitting TRBD2. CDR1 is ENHRY, CDR2 SYGVKD, per germline. The CDR3 is 13 residues long. Trimming at V came to 10 bases and at J to 1 base, leaving 4 bases not matched to a gene.

This clone was seen just once. The CDR3 DNA sequence: TGTGCCACCAGCAGAGATCAGCGACAGGGGCCGAACACTGAAGCTTTCTTT. Its protein product is CATSRDQRQGPNTEAFF. The gene calls are TRBV15 and TRBJ1-1, with TRBD1 matching 8 bases. Germline V lookup: CDR1 LNHNV, CDR2 YYDKDF (reference sequence). CDR3 size: 17 residues. J gave up 1 base and V 0 bases, and 7 bases lay outside the gene matches.

This chain connects TRBV29-1 to TRBJ2-7, with D perhaps given as TRBD1 or TRBD2 (5 bases each). This CDR3 has 12 residues. The ends were cut back, 1 base at V and 3 bases at J, with 7 bases in the middle. Germline assignment: CDR1 SQVTM and CDR2 ANQGSEA. CDR3 nucleotides: TGCAGCGTTGAAGTTGGGGGCTACGAGCAGTACTTC. This codes for CSVEVGGYEQYF.

The chain is built from TRBV23-1 and TRBJ2-1, with 10 bases lining up with TRBD1. TRBV23-1 has ORF status, its function being uncertain. The trim removed 3 bases at V and 8 bases at J, leaving 10 bases unmatched. The CDR3 covers 16 residues. The CDR3 DNA sequence: TGCGCCAGCAGTCAGCCTGACAGGGGGCGTTCAGATGAGCAGTTCTTC. The encoded protein is CASSQPDRGRSDEQFF.

V is TRBV19 and J is TRBJ2-5; D remains ambiguous. The CDR3 loop spans 12 amino acids. CDR1 and CDR2 from the germline V gene are LNHDA and SQIVND (reference sequence). Trimming pared 4 bases from V and 0 bases from J, leaving 3 bases between. For the CDR3, the DNA is TGTGCCAGTAGTAGGAACCAAGAGACCCAGTACTTC. As protein: CASSRNQETQYF.

V and J are TRBV29-1 and TRBJ2-5, with D hard to call. CDR3 length: 15 residues. V was shortened by 3 bases and J by 1 base, with 15 bases between the two germline ends. Germline values: CDR1 SQVTM, CDR2 ANQGSEA. The CDR3 loop is CSVDLGKRIQETQYF. The CDR3 DNA is TGCAGCGTTGATCTGGGGAAGAGAATCCAAGAGACCCAGTACTTC. The variable domain in full, completed from reference TRBV29-1 and TRBJ2-5, reads SAVISQKPSRDICQRGTSLTIQCQVDSQVTMMFWYRQQPGQSLTLIATANQGSEATYESGFVIDKFPISRPNLTFSTLTVSNMSPEDSSIYLCSVDLGKRIQETQYFGPGTRLLVL.